This T cell receptor (beta chain) came from a study of T cell therapy after organ transplantation. Study context: After therapy, patients were monitored for around 30 weeks. Study observations and caveats: Both transferred clonotypes and endogenous ones absent from products apparently reconstituted. Minimal repertoire change after therapy followed marked pretherapy expansions in nonresponders.

The time point: 4-8 weeks after completion of therapy. With respect to this clone: Its cognate antigen is unknown.

Sequencing was performed with immunoSEQ multiplex PCR; in TCRdb, only in-frame clones are kept and a portion is missing. The sample shows almost 20,000 clones, around 81% of them seen only once. Per the germline V gene, CDR1 is SNHLY and CDR2 is FYNNEI. The ends were cut back, 1 base at V and 2 bases at J, with 6 bases in the middle. This CDR3 has 13 amino acids. The chain joins TRBV2 to TRBJ2-7; tentative D call: TRBD2 (5 bases). The sequencing used CD8+ T cells from blood, collected after autologous CMV-specific T cell therapy. The receptor was isolated from a human patient who had received a solid organ transplant and had CMV disease. Some T cells may trace back to the graft donor. The CDR3 loop reads CASSEDGAYEQYF. In DNA form, the CDR3 reads TGTGCCAGCAGTGAAGACGGGGCCTACGAGCAGTACTTC.